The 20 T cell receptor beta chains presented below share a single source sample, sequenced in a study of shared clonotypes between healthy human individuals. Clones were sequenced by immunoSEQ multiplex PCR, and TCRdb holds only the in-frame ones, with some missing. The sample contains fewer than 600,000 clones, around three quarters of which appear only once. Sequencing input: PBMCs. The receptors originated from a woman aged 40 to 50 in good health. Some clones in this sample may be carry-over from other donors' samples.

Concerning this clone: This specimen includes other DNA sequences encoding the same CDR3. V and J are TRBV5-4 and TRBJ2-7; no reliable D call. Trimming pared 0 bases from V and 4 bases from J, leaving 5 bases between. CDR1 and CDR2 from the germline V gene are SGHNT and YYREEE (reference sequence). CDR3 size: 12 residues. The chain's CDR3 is CASSLGGYEQYF. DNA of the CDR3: TGTGCCAGCAGCTTGGGAGGTTACGAGCAGTACTTC.

CDR3: CASSPHRDLNTEAFF. The CDR3, as DNA: TGTGCCAGCAGTCCCCACAGGGACCTGAACACTGAAGCTTTCTTT. The chain is built from TRBV27 and TRBJ1-1; D perhaps matches TRBD1 (6 bases). The germline gives CDR1 MNHEY, CDR2 SMNVEV (reference sequence). With 5 bases removed from V and 0 bases from J, the gap between germline ends came to 13 bases. This CDR3 contains 15 residues.

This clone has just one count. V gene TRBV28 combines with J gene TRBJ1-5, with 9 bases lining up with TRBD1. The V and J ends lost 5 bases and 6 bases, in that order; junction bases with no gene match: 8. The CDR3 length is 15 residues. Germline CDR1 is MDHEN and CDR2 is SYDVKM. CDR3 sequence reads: CASSPEGQGSQPQHF. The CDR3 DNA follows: TGTGCCAGCAGTCCTGAAGGACAGGGGAGTCAGCCCCAGCATTTT.

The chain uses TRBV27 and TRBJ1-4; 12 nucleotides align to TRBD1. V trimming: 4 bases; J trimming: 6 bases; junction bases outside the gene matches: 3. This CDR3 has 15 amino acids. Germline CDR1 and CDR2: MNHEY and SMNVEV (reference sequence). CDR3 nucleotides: TGTGCCAGCAGTTCTTGGGACAGGGGGCATGAAAAACTGTTTTTT. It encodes CASSSWDRGHEKLFF.

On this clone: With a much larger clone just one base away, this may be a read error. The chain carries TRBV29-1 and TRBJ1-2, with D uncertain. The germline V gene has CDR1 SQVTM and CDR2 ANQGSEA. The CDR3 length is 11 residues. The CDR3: CSVVGRYSYTF. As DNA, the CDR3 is TGCAGCGTTGTAGGACGCTATAGCTACACCTTC.

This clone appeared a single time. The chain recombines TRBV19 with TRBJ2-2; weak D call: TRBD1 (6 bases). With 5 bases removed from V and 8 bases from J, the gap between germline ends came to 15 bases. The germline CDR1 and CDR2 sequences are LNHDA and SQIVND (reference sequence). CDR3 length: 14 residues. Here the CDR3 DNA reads TGTGCCAGTAGTCTTACAGGGCACTCGGGGGAGCTGTTTTTT. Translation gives CASSLTGHSGELFF.

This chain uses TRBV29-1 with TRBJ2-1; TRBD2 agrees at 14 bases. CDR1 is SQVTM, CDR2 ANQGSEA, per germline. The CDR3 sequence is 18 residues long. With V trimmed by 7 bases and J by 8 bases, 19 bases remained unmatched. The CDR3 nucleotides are TGCAGCGACTCACCACGCGGGGGACTAGCGGGAGCGGGTGATGAGCAGTTCTTC. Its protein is CSDSPRGGLAGAGDEQFF.

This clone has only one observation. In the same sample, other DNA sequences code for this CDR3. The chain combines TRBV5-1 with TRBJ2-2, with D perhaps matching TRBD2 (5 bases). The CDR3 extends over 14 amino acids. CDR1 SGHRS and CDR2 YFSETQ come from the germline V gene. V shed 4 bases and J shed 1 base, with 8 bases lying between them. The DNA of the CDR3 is TGCGCCAGCAGCCCCGGACTGAACACCGGGGAGCTGTTTTTT. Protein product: CASSPGLNTGELFF.

The CDR3 spells CASSHRGSSYNEQFF. DNA of the CDR3: TGTGCCAGCAGCCACAGGGGAAGCTCCTACAATGAGCAGTTCTTC. The rearrangement links TRBV7-9 to TRBJ2-1; 7 bases map to TRBD1. V was clipped by 5 bases and J by 0 bases; unmatched bases: 4. The length of the CDR3 is 15 residues. Germline V gives CDR1 SEHNR, CDR2 FQNEAQ (reference sequence). The full variable domain, completed using reference TRBV7-9 and TRBJ2-1, is DTGVSQNPRHKITKRGQNVTFRCDPISEHNRLYWYRQTLGQGPEFLTYFQNEAQLEKSRLLSDRFSAERPKGSFSTLEIQRTEQGDSAMYLCASSHRGSSYNEQFFGPGTRLTVL.

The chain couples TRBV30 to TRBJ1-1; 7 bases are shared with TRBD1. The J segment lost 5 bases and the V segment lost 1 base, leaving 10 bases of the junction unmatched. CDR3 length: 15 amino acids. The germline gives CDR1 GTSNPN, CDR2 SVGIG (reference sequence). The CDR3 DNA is TGTGCCTGGAGTGATTTAGAGGGGGCGAAGACTGAAGCTTTCTTT. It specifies CAWSDLEGAKTEAFF.

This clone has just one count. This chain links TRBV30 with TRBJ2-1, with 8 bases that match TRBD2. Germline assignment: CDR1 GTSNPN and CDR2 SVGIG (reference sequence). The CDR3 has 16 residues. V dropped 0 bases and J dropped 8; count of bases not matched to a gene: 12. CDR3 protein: CAWSVWTGGFGDEQFF. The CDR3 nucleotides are TGTGCCTGGAGTGTGTGGACGGGAGGGTTCGGGGATGAGCAGTTCTTC.

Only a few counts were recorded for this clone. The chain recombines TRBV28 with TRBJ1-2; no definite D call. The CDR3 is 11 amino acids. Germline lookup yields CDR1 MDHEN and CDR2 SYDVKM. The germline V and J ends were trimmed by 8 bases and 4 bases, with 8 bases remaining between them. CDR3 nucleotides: TGTGCCAGCGAGACACGCTATGGCTACACCTTC. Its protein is CASETRYGYTF.

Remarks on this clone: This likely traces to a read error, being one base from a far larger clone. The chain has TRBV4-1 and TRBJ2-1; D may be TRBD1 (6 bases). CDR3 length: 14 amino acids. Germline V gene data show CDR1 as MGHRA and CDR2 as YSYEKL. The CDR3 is CASSSVTGYNEQLF. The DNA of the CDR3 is TGCGCCAGCAGCTCTGTGACAGGCTACAATGAGCAGCTCTTC.

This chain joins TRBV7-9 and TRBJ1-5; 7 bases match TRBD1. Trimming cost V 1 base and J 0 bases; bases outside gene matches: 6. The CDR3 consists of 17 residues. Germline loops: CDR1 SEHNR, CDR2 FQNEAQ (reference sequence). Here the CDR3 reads CASSLGLGQHSNQPQHF. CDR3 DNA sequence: TGTGCCAGCAGCTTAGGTTTGGGACAGCATAGCAATCAGCCCCAGCATTTT.

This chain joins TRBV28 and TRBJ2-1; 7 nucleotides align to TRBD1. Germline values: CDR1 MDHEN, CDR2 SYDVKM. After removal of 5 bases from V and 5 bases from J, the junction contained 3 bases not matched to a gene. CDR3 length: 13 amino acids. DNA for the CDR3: TGTGCCAGCAGTCTCGGACAGGACAATGAGCAGTTCTTC. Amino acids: CASSLGQDNEQFF. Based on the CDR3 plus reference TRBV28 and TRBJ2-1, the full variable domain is DVKVTQSSRYLVKRTGEKVFLECVQDMDHENMFWYRQDPGLGLRLIYFSYDVKMKEKGDIPEGYSVSREKKERFSLILESASTNQTSMYLCASSLGQDNEQFFGPGTRLTVL.

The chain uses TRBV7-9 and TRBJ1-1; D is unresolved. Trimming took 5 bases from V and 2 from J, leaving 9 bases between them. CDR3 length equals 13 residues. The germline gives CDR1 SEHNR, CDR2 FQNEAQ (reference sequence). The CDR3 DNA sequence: TGTGCCAGCAGCGGGTACGTTAACACTGAAGCTTTCTTT. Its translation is CASSGYVNTEAFF.

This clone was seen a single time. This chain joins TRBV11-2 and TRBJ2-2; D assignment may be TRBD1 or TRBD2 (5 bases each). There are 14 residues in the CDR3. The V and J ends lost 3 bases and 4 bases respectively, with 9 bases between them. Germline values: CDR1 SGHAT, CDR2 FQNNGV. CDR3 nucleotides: TGTGCCAGCAGCTTCCAGAGGGGCACCGGGGAGCTGTTTTTT. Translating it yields CASSFQRGTGELFF.

This CDR3 reads CASTPRSSGNTIYF. In DNA form, the CDR3 reads TGTGCCAGTACTCCCAGATCCTCTGGAAACACCATATATTTT. This chain links TRBV19 with TRBJ1-3; D uncertain. Between the trimmed V and J ends, which lost 7 bases and 0 bases, there was a span of 10 bases. CDR1 and CDR2 from the germline V gene are LNHDA and SQIVND (reference sequence). The CDR3 runs 14 residues.

CDR3 region: CASSVAMRDGYTF. The CDR3 DNA reads as TGTGCCAGCAGCGTAGCTATGAGGGATGGCTACACCTTC. The chain links TRBV9 to TRBJ1-2; unclear D gene. The V gene lost 0 bases and the J gene lost 6 bases, with 9 bases spanning the gap. Germline V lookup: CDR1 SGDLS, CDR2 YYNGEE. This CDR3 is built from 13 residues. Complete variable domain (other parts from reference TRBV9 and TRBJ1-2): DSGVTQTPKHLITATGQRVTLRCSPRSGDLSVYWYQQSLDQGLQFLIQYYNGEERAKGNILERFSAQQFPDLHSELNLSSLELGDSALYFCASSVAMRDGYTFGSGTRLTVV.

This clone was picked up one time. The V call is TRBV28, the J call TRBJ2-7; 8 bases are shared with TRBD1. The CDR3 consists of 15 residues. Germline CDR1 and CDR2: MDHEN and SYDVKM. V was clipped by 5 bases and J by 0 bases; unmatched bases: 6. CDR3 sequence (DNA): TGTGCCAGCAGTGGAACCGGGACAGGCTCCTACGAGCAGTACTTC. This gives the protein CASSGTGTGSYEQYF.